The 6 T cell receptor beta chains below all came from one sample that was sequenced in a study of T cells in localized non-small cell lung cancer. Clones were sequenced by immunoSEQ multiplex PCR, and TCRdb holds only the in-frame ones, with some missing. The data contain tens of thousands of clones, around nine tenths of them singletons. The specimen was peripheral blood, collected before any cancer treatment. All receptors come from a woman aged 35 to 75 with stage I squamous cell lung carcinoma.

This sequence joins TRBV18 and TRBJ1-2; D remains unclear. CDR3 length: 12 amino acids. Germline V gives CDR1 KGHSH, CDR2 LQKENI. Between the trimmed V and J ends, which lost 0 bases and 8 bases, there was a span of 7 bases. CDR3 sequence reads: CASSPPKGGYTF. Here the CDR3 DNA reads TGTGCCAGCTCACCACCGAAAGGAGGCTACACCTTC.

The chain couples TRBV19 to TRBJ1-5; unclear D gene. V lost 3 bases to trimming and J lost 7 bases, with 7 bases between them. The CDR3 totals 12 residues. Germline-derived CDR1 and CDR2 are LNHDA and SQIVND (reference sequence). This CDR3 is CASSMQLQPQHF. CDR3 DNA sequence: TGTGCCAGTAGTATGCAGTTACAGCCCCAGCATTTT.

The chain has TRBV2 and TRBJ1-5; tentative D call: TRBD1 (5 bases). Trimming pared 4 bases from V and 5 bases from J, leaving 12 bases between. Germline assignment: CDR1 SNHLY and CDR2 FYNNEI. CDR3 size: 14 residues. The CDR3 coding sequence is TGTGCCAGCAGTGCCATCGGGGGGGATCAGCCCCAGCATTTT. It yields the protein CASSAIGGDQPQHF.

This rearrangement joins TRBV6-5 to TRBJ1-1, with a possible D match to TRBD1 (6 bases). The CDR3 covers 16 residues. Germline CDR1 MNHEY, CDR2 SVGAGI. The germline V and J ends were trimmed by 4 bases and 7 bases, with 22 bases remaining between them. CDR3 amino acids: CASSLGLGQSGFEAFF. The CDR3 nucleotides are TGTGCCAGCAGTTTAGGACTCGGACAGAGCGGGTTTGAAGCTTTCTTT.

The rearrangement joins TRBV6-5 to TRBJ1-5; no clear D gene. From germline, CDR1 is MNHEY and CDR2 SVGAGI. V was trimmed by 11 bases and J by 2 bases, leaving 16 bases between them. The CDR3 covers 14 residues. CDR3 nucleotide sequence: TGTGCCTCTTCCCGGAGGGTGGGCAATCAGCCCCAGCATTTT. As protein: CASSRRVGNQPQHF.

This clone has a single count. The rearrangement joins TRBV7-2 to TRBJ1-5; tentative D call: TRBD1 (5 bases). The V end was cut by 1 base, the J end by 5 bases, with 12 bases between. CDR1 SGHTA and CDR2 FQGNSA come from the germline V gene. The CDR3 consists of 15 residues. The CDR3 DNA reads as TGTGCCAGCAGCTTAGGGGGGTGGACCTATCAGCCCCAGCATTTT. Translating gives CASSLGGWTYQPQHF.